The rows below give T cell receptor beta chains drawn from one sample of a study of low-dose radiotherapy and immunotherapy resistance in tumors. Via MiXCR, TCRdb re-called the reads, giving one row per CDR3 protein. Seen here are 95,000 to 100,000 distinct CDR3 sequences, 20% observed once, and the top ten hold 4.1%. The specimen was PBMCs, collected after low-dose radiotherapy plus immunotherapy. The receptors originated from a male donor with prostate cancer. The CDR3 runs from the conserved cysteine through the conserved F or W. A D gene is named only where the DNA matches it firmly. Expanded clones get a size class; other rows say once, few or many, or leave the size out.

J,V,D,size,DNA,CDR3
TRBJ1-1,TRBV18,.,many,TGTGCCAGCTCACCAAGGGTGGGTCGGCAGAACACTGAAGCTTTCTTT,CASSPRVGRQNTEAFF
TRBJ1-1,TRBV5-1,.,many,TGCGCCAGCAGCAGCGACCCTGGGACTGAAGCTTTCTTT,CASSSDPGTEAFF
TRBJ2-2,TRBV7-3,.,.,TGTGCCAGCAGCTTCAGCTTGAACACCGGGGAGCTGTTTTTT,CASSFSLNTGELFF
TRBJ2-6,TRBV5-1,.,many,TGCGCCAGCAGCTTGGTACCCTCAGTAACCTCTGGGGCCAACGTCCTGACTTTC,CASSLVPSVTSGANVLTF
TRBJ2-5,TRBV5-1,.,many,TGCGCCAGCAGCTTTCTAGGCCTAGAAGAGACCCAGTACTTC,CASSFLGLEETQYF
TRBJ2-6,TRBV18,.,many,TGTGCCAGCTCACCCCGGGACCGAAGCGTCCTGACTTTC,CASSPRDRSVLTF
TRBJ2-7,TRBV11-2,.,many,TGTGCCAGCAGCTTAGATCGAATGGTACACGAGCAGTACTTC,CASSLDRMVHEQYF
TRBJ2-4,TRBV6-1,.,few,TGTGCCAGCAGTGAAGGAGGGACTCTAGCCAAAAACATTCAGTACTTC,CASSEGGTLAKNIQYF
TRBJ2-3,TRBV19,TRBD1,many,TGTGCCAGTAGTATCCTCACAGGGGCGGATACGCAGTATTTT,CASSILTGADTQYF
TRBJ2-7,TRBV6-2/TRBV6-3,TRBD1,many,TGTGCCAGCAGTCGGGACAGGGATTTCGACGAGCAGTACTTC,CASSRDRDFDEQYF
TRBJ2-7,TRBV25-1,.,many,TGTGCCAGCAGTTTCGTCTCTTCCTACGAGCAGTACTTC,CASSFVSSYEQYF
TRBJ1-2,TRBV19,TRBD1,many,TGTGCCAGTAGTTTCCGGGACAGGGTGCGGTATGGCTACACCTTC,CASSFRDRVRYGYTF
TRBJ1-5,TRBV19,.,many,TGTGCCAGTAACAGCAGGGCGAACAATCAGCCCCAGCATTTT,CASNSRANNQPQHF
TRBJ1-3,TRBV6-8,.,.,TGTGCCAGCGCCTGGGAGAGCCACTCTGGAAACACCATATATTTT,CASAWESHSGNTIYF
TRBJ1-5,TRBV6-1,.,many,TGTGCCAGCAGTGAAGTAAGGCAGCCCAATCAGCCCCAGCATTTT,CASSEVRQPNQPQHF
TRBJ2-3,TRBV11-1,TRBD2,many,TGTGCCAGCAGCACACCCTTATCCGGACTAGCGGGGGGACTAACCGACGCGCAGTATTTT,CASSTPLSGLAGGLTDAQYF
TRBJ1-2,TRBV6-8,TRBD1,.,TGTGCCAGCAGGAAGACCGGGACAGCCCATGGCTACACCTTC,CASRKTGTAHGYTF
TRBJ1-1,TRBV2,.,many,TGTGCCAGCAGTGGAGACAAGGGAATTTATGCGAGCACTGAAGCTTTCTTT,CASSGDKGIYASTEAFF
TRBJ2-5,TRBV11-2,.,.,TGTGCCAGTGCAGAGGGGGGGGCCAGCGAGACCCAGTACTTC,CASAEGGASETQYF
TRBJ1-5,TRBV6-1,.,many,TGTGCCAGCAGCCCCGACAGAACCAATCAGCCCCAGCATTTT,CASSPDRTNQPQHF
TRBJ2-7,TRBV27,.,few,TGTGCCAGCAGTTTCAGGGCTCCGGGCTACGAGCAGTACTTC,CASSFRAPGYEQYF
TRBJ2-1,TRBV24-1,TRBD1,.,TGTGCCACCAGTGACCAACAGGGGGCAGGTAGCGATGGCAATGAGCAGTTCTTC,CATSDQQGAGSDGNEQFF
TRBJ2-7,TRBV7-2,TRBD1,.,TGTGCCAGCAGCTTAGACGTCGGGACAGCCTACGAGCAGTACTTC,CASSLDVGTAYEQYF
TRBJ2-5,TRBV5-8,TRBD2,.,TGTGCCAGCAGCCCCGCCCGTTATTACACTAGCGGGAGGGCAGAGACCCAGTACTTC,CASSPARYYTSGRAETQYF
TRBJ2-3,TRBV7-9,TRBD2,many,TGTGCCAGCAGCTTCCCTAGCGGGGGGGCGGGCACAGATACGCAGTATTTT,CASSFPSGGAGTDTQYF
TRBJ2-1,TRBV7-6,.,.,TGTGCCAGCAGCTTAGGCCTAGGCTACTACAATGAGCAGTTCTTC,CASSLGLGYYNEQFF